The 21 T cell receptor beta chains in this list originate from one sample, sequenced in a study of blood T cell repertoires in COVID-19. Sequencing used immunoSEQ multiplex PCR; TCRdb keeps in-frame clones, though not all of them. The profile covers fewer than 350,000 clones, with 89% appearing a single time and around 1.7% taken by the ten largest. Sequencing used PBMCs or T cells enriched from blood (not recorded which). These receptors were collected from a woman aged 40 to 50 who had recovered from COVID-19.

The chain recombines TRBV23-1 with TRBJ1-1; D possibly corresponds to TRBD1 (6 bases). TRBV23-1 is identified as an open reading frame with a role that is uncertain. CDR3 length: 16 residues. The V gene lost 7 bases and the J gene lost 1 base, with 19 bases spanning the gap. CDR3 region: CASTPRTTQGNTEAFF. CDR3 nucleotides: TGCGCCAGCACCCCCCGGACGACACAGGGGAACACTGAAGCTTTCTTT.

V is TRBV5-6 and J is TRBJ1-3; D is uncertain. The length of the CDR3 is 17 residues. V lost 2 bases and J lost 4, with 19 bases in between. The germline V gene has CDR1 SGHDT and CDR2 YYEEEE. CDR3 coding DNA: TGTGCCAGCAGCTTTTTTGAACGAAACACCGTCGGAAACACCATATATTTT. It encodes CASSFFERNTVGNTIYF.

The rearrangement uses TRBV14 and TRBJ1-2; no reliable D call. Trimming stripped 0 bases from V and 5 bases from J, with 7 bases between. CDR3 size: 13 residues. Germline V gene data show CDR1 as SGHDN and CDR2 as FVKESK. CDR3 sequence reads: CASSQDNLYGYTF. The CDR3 DNA is TGTGCCAGCAGCCAAGATAACCTATATGGCTACACCTTC.

This sequence joins TRBV5-4 and TRBJ2-1, with 12 bases matching TRBD2. The CDR3 is 18 amino acids. Looked up from germline, CDR1 is SGHNT and CDR2 is YYREEE (reference sequence). Trimming at V came to 4 bases and at J to 5 bases, leaving 13 bases not matched to a gene. The CDR3 protein is CASSPADRLAGEDNEQFF. The CDR3 DNA follows: TGTGCCAGCAGCCCCGCCGACCGACTAGCGGGAGAGGACAATGAGCAGTTCTTC.

The rearrangement links TRBV2 to TRBJ1-5; D uncertain. The CDR3 consists of 12 residues. The germline V and J ends were trimmed by 6 bases and 7 bases, with 10 bases remaining between them. Germline loops: CDR1 SNHLY, CDR2 FYNNEI. CDR3 sequence (DNA): TGTGCCAGCAGCCGGGTTGGGCAGCCCCAGCATTTT. It is translated as CASSRVGQPQHF.

The chain couples TRBV18 to TRBJ2-3; D possibly corresponds to TRBD2 (5 bases). CDR1 and CDR2 (germline): KGHSH, LQKENI. This CDR3 comprises 15 residues. With 3 bases removed from V and 6 bases from J, the gap between germline ends came to 16 bases. The CDR3 is CASSPGGGPTDTQYF. CDR3 DNA sequence: TGTGCCAGCTCACCTGGTGGCGGGCCCACGGATACGCAGTATTTT.

The genes are TRBV2 and TRBJ2-1; 15 nucleotides agree with TRBD2. V trimming: 6 bases; J trimming: 6 bases; junction bases outside the gene matches: 3. The CDR3 totals 15 residues. CDR1 is SNHLY, CDR2 FYNNEI, per germline. CDR3: CASREGLAGGNEQFF. CDR3 DNA sequence: TGTGCCAGCAGGGAGGGACTAGCGGGAGGCAATGAGCAGTTCTTC.

This clone was counted a single time. This chain links TRBV7-3 with TRBJ2-3; D possibly corresponds to TRBD1 (5 bases). Trimming left V 2 bases short and J 4 bases short, with 16 bases between. Germline values: CDR1 SGHTA, CDR2 FQGTGA. This CDR3 is built from 16 residues. CDR3 protein: CASSLALGVGADTQYF. In DNA, the CDR3 is TGTGCCAGCAGCTTAGCCCTAGGGGTCGGCGCAGATACGCAGTATTTT.

The chain couples TRBV29-1 to TRBJ2-5; D perhaps matches TRBD1 (6 bases). In germline, CDR1 is SQVTM, CDR2 ANQGSEA. This CDR3 spans 13 amino acids. V dropped 1 base and J dropped 3 bases, with 9 bases sitting between them. In DNA, the CDR3 is TGCAGCGTTGAAGGGACAGCTAAAGAGACCCAGTACTTC. It codes for CSVEGTAKETQYF.

V gene TRBV5-1 combines with J gene TRBJ1-5; TRBD1 agrees at 8 bases. The CDR3 runs 15 residues. Germline trimming cut 4 bases from V and 4 bases from J; bases unmatched to any gene: 7. Germline V gene sequence: CDR1 SGHRS, CDR2 YFSETQ. The CDR3 nucleotides read TGCGCCAGCAGCCCGAGGGGACAGGCAAATCAGCCCCAGCATTTT. Its protein product is CASSPRGQANQPQHF.

In DNA form, the CDR3 reads TGCAGCGCAGCTGGACAGAAGGGGGAAAAACTGTTTTTT. Its protein product is CSAAGQKGEKLFF. This chain uses TRBV29-1 with TRBJ1-4; weak D call: TRBD1 (6 bases). CDR1 is SQVTM, CDR2 ANQGSEA, per germline. Deletions cut 7 bases from V and 8 bases from J, with 17 bases between. This CDR3 is 13 amino acids long.

The V gene is TRBV19, the J gene TRBJ1-2; TRBD1 aligns across 9 bases. CDR3 size: 13 residues. Germline V gene lookup returns CDR1 LNHDA and CDR2 SQIVND (reference sequence). The trim removed 6 bases at V and 4 bases at J, leaving 3 bases unmatched. CDR3 protein: CASRDRGVYGYTF. The CDR3 coding sequence is TGTGCCAGTAGGGACAGGGGCGTCTATGGCTACACCTTC.

The rearrangement uses TRBV20-1 and TRBJ1-2, with unresolved D. The length of the CDR3 is 11 residues. Germline CDR1 reads DFQATT; CDR2 reads SNEGSKA (reference sequence). DNA of the CDR3: TGCAGCTCACTCCTCGGGAGTCGCTACACCTTC. This gives the protein CSSLLGSRYTF.

This chain joins TRBV6-5 and TRBJ1-3; TRBD1 might be the D (5 bases). Germline lookup yields CDR1 MNHEY and CDR2 SVGAGI. This CDR3 has 13 residues. V was pared by 6 bases and J by 3 bases, with 9 bases between. The chain's CDR3 is CASRQDNGNTIYF. In DNA form, the CDR3 reads TGTGCCAGCAGACAGGACAATGGAAACACCATATATTTT.

The CDR3 protein is CASSLARDRDHGNTIYF. The DNA of the CDR3 is TGTGCCAGCAGCTTAGCGCGGGACAGGGATCATGGAAACACCATATATTTT. The gene calls are TRBV7-9 and TRBJ1-3; 9 bases agree with TRBD1. This CDR3 contains 17 residues. J was trimmed by 3 bases and V by 0 bases; bases with no gene match: 6. In germline, CDR1 is SEHNR, CDR2 FQNEAQ (reference sequence).

This clone came up a few times. V and J are TRBV30 and TRBJ1-1; maybe TRBD1 (5 bases). This CDR3 is built from 12 residues. Germline lookup yields CDR1 GTSNPN and CDR2 SVGIG (reference sequence). Trimming left V 8 bases short and J 2 bases short, with 12 bases between. The CDR3 loop reads CAGAGFNTEAFF. CDR3 sequence (DNA): TGTGCCGGGGCAGGGTTTAACACTGAAGCTTTCTTT.

The genes are TRBV6-2 or TRBV6-3 and TRBJ2-3, with D perhaps TRBD2 (6 bases). The V gene lost 5 bases and the J gene lost 6 bases, with 12 bases spanning the gap. Per germline, CDR1 MNHEY and CDR2 SVGEGT. CDR3 size: 13 residues. The CDR3 bases are TGTGCCAGCAGTCCCCGGGGACTGGATACGCAGTATTTT. As protein: CASSPRGLDTQYF.

The CDR3 nucleotides are TGTGCCAGCAGTTACTCGGGCGAAACCTACGAGCAGTACTTC. Its translation: CASSYSGETYEQYF. This rearrangement joins TRBV6-5 to TRBJ2-7, with D hard to call. The CDR3 covers 14 residues. Between the trimmed V and J ends, which lost 0 bases and 2 bases, there was a span of 8 bases. CDR1 is MNHEY, CDR2 SVGAGI, per germline.

The chain combines TRBV10-3 with TRBJ1-1; no reliable D call. Germline assignment: CDR1 ENHRY and CDR2 SYGVKD. The CDR3 extends over 15 amino acids. Trimming removed 3 bases from V and 3 bases from J, with 14 bases in between. CDR3 bases: TGTGCCATCAGTGACGACCGGAGTAAGGACACTGAAGCTTTCTTT. This gives the protein CAISDDRSKDTEAFF.

V gene TRBV7-2 combines with J gene TRBJ2-6; 9 positions agree with TRBD1. The CDR3 is 18 amino acids. With V trimmed by 1 base and J by 0 bases, 4 bases remained unmatched. Per germline, CDR1 SGHTA and CDR2 FQGNSA. CDR3 sequence: CASSLGQGVISGANVLTF. The DNA for the CDR3 is TGTGCCAGCAGCTTAGGACAGGGGGTAATCTCTGGGGCCAACGTCCTGACTTTC.

Here the CDR3 reads CASSLDGQGARQPQHF. Here the CDR3 DNA reads TGCGCCAGCAGCTTGGATGGCCAGGGGGCTAGGCAGCCCCAGCATTTT. The rearrangement links TRBV5-1 to TRBJ1-5; 8 bases match TRBD1. The CDR3 has 16 amino acids. With V trimmed by 0 bases and J by 7 bases, 9 bases remained unmatched. CDR1 SGHRS and CDR2 YFSETQ come from the germline V gene.